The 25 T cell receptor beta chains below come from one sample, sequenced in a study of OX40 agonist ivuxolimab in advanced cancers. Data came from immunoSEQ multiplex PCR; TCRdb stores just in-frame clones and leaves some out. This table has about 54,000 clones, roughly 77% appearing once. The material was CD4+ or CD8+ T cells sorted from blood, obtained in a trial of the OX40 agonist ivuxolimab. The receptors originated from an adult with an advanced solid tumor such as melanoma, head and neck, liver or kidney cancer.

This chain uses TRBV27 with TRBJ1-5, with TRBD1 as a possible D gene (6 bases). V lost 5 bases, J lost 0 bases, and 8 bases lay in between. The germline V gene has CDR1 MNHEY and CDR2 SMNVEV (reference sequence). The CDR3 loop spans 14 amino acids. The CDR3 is CASSTGYSNQPQHF. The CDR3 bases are TGTGCCAGCAGTACAGGGTATAGCAATCAGCCCCAGCATTTT.

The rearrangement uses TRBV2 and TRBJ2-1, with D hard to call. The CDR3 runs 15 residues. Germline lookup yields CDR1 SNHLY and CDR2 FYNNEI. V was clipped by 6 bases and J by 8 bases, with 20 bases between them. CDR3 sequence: CASSASQFSGDEQFF. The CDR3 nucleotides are TGTGCCAGCAGCGCCTCACAGTTTTCTGGGGATGAGCAGTTCTTC.

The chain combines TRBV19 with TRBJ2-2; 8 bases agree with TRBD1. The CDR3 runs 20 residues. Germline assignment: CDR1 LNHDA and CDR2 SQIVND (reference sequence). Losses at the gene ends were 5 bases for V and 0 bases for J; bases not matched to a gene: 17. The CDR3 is CASSPLLFGQGFANTGELFF. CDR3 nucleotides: TGTGCCAGTAGTCCCCTGCTTTTCGGACAGGGCTTCGCGAACACCGGGGAGCTGTTTTTT.

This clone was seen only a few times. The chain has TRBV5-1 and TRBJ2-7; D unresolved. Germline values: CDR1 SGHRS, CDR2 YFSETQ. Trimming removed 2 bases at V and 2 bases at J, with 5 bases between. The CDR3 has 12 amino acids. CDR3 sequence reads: CASSFSPYEQYF. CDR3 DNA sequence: TGCGCCAGCAGCTTCTCCCCCTACGAGCAGTACTTC.

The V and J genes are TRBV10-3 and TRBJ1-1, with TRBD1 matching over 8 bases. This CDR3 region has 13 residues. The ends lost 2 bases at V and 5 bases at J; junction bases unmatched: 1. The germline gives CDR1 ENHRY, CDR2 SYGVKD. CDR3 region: CAISEGQGTEAFF. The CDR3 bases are TGTGCCATCAGTGAGGGACAGGGAACTGAAGCTTTCTTT.

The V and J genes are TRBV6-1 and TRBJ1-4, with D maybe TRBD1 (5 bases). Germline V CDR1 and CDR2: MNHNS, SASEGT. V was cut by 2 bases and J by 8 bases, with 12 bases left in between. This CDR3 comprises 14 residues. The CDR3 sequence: CASSELRVGEKLFF. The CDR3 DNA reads TGTGCCAGCAGTGAACTCAGGGTAGGAGAAAAACTGTTTTTT.

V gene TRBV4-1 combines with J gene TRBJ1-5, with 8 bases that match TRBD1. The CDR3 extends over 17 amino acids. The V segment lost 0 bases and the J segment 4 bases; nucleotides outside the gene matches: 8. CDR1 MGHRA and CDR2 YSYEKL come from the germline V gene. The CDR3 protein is CASSQEAQGARNQPQHF. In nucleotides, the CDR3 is TGCGCCAGCAGCCAAGAGGCTCAGGGGGCGCGGAATCAGCCCCAGCATTTT.

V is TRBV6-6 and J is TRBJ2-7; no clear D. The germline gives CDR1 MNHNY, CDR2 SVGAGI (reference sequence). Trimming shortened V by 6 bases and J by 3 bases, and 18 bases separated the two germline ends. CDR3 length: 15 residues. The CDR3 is CASSPGVGADYEQYF. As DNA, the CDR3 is TGTGCCAGCAGCCCTGGTGTTGGCGCAGACTACGAGCAGTACTTC.

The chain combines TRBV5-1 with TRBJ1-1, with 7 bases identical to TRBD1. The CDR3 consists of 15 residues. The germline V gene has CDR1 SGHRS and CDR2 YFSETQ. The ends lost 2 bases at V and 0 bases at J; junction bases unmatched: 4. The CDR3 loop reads CASSFSGTVNTEAFF. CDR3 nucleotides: TGCGCCAGCAGCTTCTCCGGGACAGTGAACACTGAAGCTTTCTTT.

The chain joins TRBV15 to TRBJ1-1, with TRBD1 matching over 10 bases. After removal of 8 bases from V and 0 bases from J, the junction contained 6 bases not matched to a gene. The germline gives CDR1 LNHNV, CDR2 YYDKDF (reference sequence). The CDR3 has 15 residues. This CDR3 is CATFRDRGLNTEAFF. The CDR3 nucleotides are TGTGCCACCTTTCGGGACAGGGGCCTGAACACTGAAGCTTTCTTT.

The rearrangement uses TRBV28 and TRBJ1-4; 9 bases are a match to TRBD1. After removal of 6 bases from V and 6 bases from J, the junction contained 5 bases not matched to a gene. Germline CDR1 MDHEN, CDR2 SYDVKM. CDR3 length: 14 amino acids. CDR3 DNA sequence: TGTGCCAGCAGGCCAACAGGGGGCGATGAAAAACTGTTTTTT. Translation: CASRPTGGDEKLFF.

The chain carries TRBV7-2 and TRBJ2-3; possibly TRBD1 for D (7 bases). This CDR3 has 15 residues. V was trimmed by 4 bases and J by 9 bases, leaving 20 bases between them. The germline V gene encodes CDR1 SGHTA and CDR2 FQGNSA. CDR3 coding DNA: TGTGCCAGCAGCTCACCTTTCAGGGGGGCTGAGACGCAGTATTTT. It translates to CASSSPFRGAETQYF. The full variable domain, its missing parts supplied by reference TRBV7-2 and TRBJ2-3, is GAGVSQSPSNKVTEKGKDVELRCDPISGHTALYWYRQSLGQGLEFLIYFQGNSAPDKSGLPSDRFSAERTGGSVSTLTIQRTQQEDSAVYLCASSSPFRGAETQYFGPGTRLTVL.

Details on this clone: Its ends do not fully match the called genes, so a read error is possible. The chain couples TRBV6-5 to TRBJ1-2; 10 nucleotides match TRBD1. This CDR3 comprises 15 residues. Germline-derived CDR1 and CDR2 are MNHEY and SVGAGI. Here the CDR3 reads CASSPTGGANSGYTF. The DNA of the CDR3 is TGTGCCAGCAGCCCGACAGGGGGCGCCAACTCTGGCTACACCTTC.

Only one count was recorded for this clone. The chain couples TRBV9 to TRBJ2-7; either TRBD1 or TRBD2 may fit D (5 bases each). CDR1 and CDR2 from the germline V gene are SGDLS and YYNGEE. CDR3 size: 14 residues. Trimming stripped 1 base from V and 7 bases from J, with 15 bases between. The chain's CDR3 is CASSVRDGVGEQYF. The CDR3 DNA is TGTGCCAGCAGCGTACGGGACGGCGTGGGAGAGCAGTACTTC.

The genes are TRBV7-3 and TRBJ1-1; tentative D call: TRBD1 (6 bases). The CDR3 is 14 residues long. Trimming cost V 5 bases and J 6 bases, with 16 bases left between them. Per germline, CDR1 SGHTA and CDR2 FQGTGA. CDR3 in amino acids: CASSPRPGASEAFF. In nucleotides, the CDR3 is TGTGCCAGCAGCCCCCGCCCAGGGGCCTCTGAAGCTTTCTTT.

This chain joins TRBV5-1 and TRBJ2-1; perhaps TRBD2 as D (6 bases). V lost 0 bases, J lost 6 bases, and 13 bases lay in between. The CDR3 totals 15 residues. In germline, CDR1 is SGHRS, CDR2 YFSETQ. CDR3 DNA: TGCGCCAGCAGCTTGGGCTCGCGGGGCCCCAATGAGCAGTTCTTC. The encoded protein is CASSLGSRGPNEQFF.

The CDR3 protein is CASSPARGRSGANVLTF. In DNA, the CDR3 is TGTGCCAGCAGCCCCGCGAGGGGAAGATCTGGGGCCAACGTCCTGACTTTC. The chain employs TRBV7-9 and TRBJ2-6, with D perhaps given as TRBD1 or TRBD2 (5 bases each). The CDR3 covers 17 residues. Germline lookup yields CDR1 SEHNR and CDR2 FQNEAQ (reference sequence). Trimming stripped 5 bases from V and 1 base from J, with 15 bases between.

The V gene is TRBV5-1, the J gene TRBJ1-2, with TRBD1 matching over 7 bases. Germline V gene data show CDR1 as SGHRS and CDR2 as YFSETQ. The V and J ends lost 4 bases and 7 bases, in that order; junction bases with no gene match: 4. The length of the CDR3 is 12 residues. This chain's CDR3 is CASSEDRVGYTF. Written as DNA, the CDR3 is TGCGCCAGCAGCGAAGACAGGGTTGGCTACACCTTC.

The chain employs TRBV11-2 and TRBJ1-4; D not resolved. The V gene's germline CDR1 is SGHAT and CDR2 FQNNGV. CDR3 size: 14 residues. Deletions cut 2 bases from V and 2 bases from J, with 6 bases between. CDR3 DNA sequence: TGTGCCAGCAGCTTACGTCAGACTAATGAAAAACTGTTTTTT. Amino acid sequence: CASSLRQTNEKLFF.

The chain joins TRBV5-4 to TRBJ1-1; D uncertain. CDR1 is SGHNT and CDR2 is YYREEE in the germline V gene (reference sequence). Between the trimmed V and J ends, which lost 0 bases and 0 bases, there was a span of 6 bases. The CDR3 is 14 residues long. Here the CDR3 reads CASSLGNLNTEAFF. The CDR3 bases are TGTGCCAGCAGCTTGGGAAACCTGAACACTGAAGCTTTCTTT.

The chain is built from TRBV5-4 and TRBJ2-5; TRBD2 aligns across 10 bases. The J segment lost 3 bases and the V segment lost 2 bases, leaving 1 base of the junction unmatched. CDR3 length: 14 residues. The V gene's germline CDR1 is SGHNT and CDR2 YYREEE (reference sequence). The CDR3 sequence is CASSLTSGKETQYF. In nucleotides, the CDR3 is TGTGCCAGCAGCTTAACTAGCGGGAAAGAGACCCAGTACTTC.

DNA for the CDR3: TGTGCCAGCAGCTTGGAACTAGGGAGTCCCCTCTATGGCTACACCTTC. This encodes CASSLELGSPLYGYTF. The chain employs TRBV11-2 and TRBJ1-2; no reliable D call. With 3 bases removed from V and 4 bases from J, the gap between germline ends came to 18 bases. Germline assignment: CDR1 SGHAT and CDR2 FQNNGV. The CDR3 length is 16 residues.

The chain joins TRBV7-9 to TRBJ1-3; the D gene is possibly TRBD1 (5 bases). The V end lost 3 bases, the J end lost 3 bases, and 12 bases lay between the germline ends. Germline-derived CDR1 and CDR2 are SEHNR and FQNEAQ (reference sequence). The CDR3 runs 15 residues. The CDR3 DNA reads TGTGCCAGCAGCTTTTTAGGGGCTCTTGGAAACACCATATATTTT. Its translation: CASSFLGALGNTIYF.

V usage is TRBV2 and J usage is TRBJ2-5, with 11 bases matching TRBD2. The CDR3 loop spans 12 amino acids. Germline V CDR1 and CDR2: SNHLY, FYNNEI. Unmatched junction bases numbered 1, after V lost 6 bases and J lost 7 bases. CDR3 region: CASRLAGGTQYF. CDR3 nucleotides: TGTGCCAGCAGGCTAGCGGGGGGGACCCAGTACTTC.

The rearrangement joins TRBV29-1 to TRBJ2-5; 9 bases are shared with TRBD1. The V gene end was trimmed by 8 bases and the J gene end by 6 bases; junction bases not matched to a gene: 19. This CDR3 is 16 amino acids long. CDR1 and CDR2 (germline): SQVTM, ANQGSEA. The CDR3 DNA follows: TGCAGCTATTCAGAGGGGCTAACAGGGGGCGGTAAGACCCAGTACTTC. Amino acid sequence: CSYSEGLTGGGKTQYF.